These 21 T cell receptor beta chains originate from one sample sequenced in a study of blood T cell repertoires in COVID-19. Sequencing used immunoSEQ multiplex PCR; TCRdb keeps in-frame clones, though not all of them. Seen here are about 270,000 clones, about 88% observed once, and the top ten hold around 2%. Sequenced sample: PBMCs or T cells enriched from blood (not recorded which). The origin of the receptors is a woman aged 60-70 years in a cohort exposed to, infected with or recovered from COVID-19 (not recorded which).

This clone has more than one count but fewer than ten. The rearrangement joins TRBV11-2 to TRBJ2-5; weak D call: TRBD1 (5 bases). The CDR3 has 12 residues. The V and J ends lost 7 bases and 9 bases respectively, with 15 bases between them. Germline CDR1 SGHAT, CDR2 FQNNGV. CDR3 in DNA: TGTGCCAGCACTACCACCGAAGGGGCCCAGTACTTC. This gives the protein CASTTTEGAQYF.

This clone was observed a single time. Relative to the germline gene, one junction end is altered; a read error may explain this. This chain uses TRBV3-1 (or the pseudogene TRBV3-2) with TRBJ2-7; D call uncertain. Germline CDR1 is LGHDT and CDR2 is YNNKEL (reference sequence). The CDR3 runs to 14 residues. The CDR3 sequence: CAGSQEEVSYEQYF. CDR3 DNA sequence: TGTGCCGGCAGCCAAGAAGAGGTGTCCTACGAGCAGTACTTC.

CDR3 protein: CASSSPGNNSPLHF. The DNA of the CDR3 is TGTGCCAGCAGTTCACCAGGGAATAATTCACCCCTCCACTTT. The J gene is TRBJ1-6, the V gene TRBV6-1; D may be TRBD1 (5 bases). Germline V gene sequence: CDR1 MNHNS, CDR2 SASEGT. The ends were cut back, 5 bases at V and 5 bases at J, with 10 bases in the middle. There are 14 residues in the CDR3.

This chain links TRBV7-2 with TRBJ1-6; tentatively, D is TRBD1 (6 bases). The CDR3 consists of 16 residues. V lost 6 bases to trimming and J lost 0 bases, with 12 bases between them. Germline V gives CDR1 SGHTA, CDR2 FQGNSA. The CDR3 DNA is TGTGCCAGCAGACTCGGACAGAACTCCTATAATTCACCCCTCCACTTT. The encoded protein is CASRLGQNSYNSPLHF.

This chain joins TRBV5-1 and TRBJ2-7; 8 bases fit TRBD1. Losses at the gene ends were 6 bases for V and 4 bases for J; bases not matched to a gene: 12. CDR3 length equals 15 residues. Germline loops: CDR1 SGHRS, CDR2 YFSETQ. This chain's CDR3 is CASNWGLDRGYEQYF. The CDR3 DNA sequence: TGCGCCAGCAACTGGGGTCTCGACAGGGGATACGAGCAGTACTTC.

The rearrangement links TRBV19 to TRBJ1-2; 7 bases map to TRBD1. Trimming took 6 bases from V and 4 from J; bases not matched to a gene: 8. Per germline, CDR1 LNHDA and CDR2 SQIVND (reference sequence). The CDR3 extends over 14 amino acids. The CDR3 protein is CASRSTGTFYGYTF. The CDR3 bases are TGTGCCAGTAGATCGACAGGGACCTTCTATGGCTACACCTTC.

This clone occurred once. V gene TRBV3-1 (or the pseudogene TRBV3-2) combines with J gene TRBJ2-1, with no clear D. Germline V CDR1 and CDR2: LGHDT, YNNKEL (reference sequence). V was pared by 0 bases and J by 9 bases, with 12 bases between. There are 14 residues in the CDR3. DNA of the CDR3: TGTGCCAGCAGCCAAGATCTCGGCGGTACTGAGCAGTTCTTC. This sequence encodes CASSQDLGGTEQFF.

J is TRBJ1-2 and V is TRBV4-1; 7 bases match TRBD1. The germline gives CDR1 MGHRA, CDR2 YSYEKL. The V and J ends lost 1 base and 5 bases, in that order; junction bases with no gene match: 10. The CDR3 spans 16 residues. This CDR3 is CASSQARTGVRYGYTF. The DNA of the CDR3 is TGCGCCAGCAGCCAAGCTCGTACAGGGGTACGGTATGGCTACACCTTC.

The gene calls are TRBV18 and TRBJ1-4, with 7 bases identical to TRBD1. Germline trimming cut 2 bases from V and 3 bases from J; bases unmatched to any gene: 3. Germline V gene lookup returns CDR1 KGHSH and CDR2 LQKENI. The CDR3 has 15 residues. The CDR3 DNA reads TGTGCCAGCTCACCAACGGGACAGCCTAATGAAAAACTGTTTTTT. Translating it yields CASSPTGQPNEKLFF.

V and J are TRBV9 and TRBJ2-7; tentatively, D is TRBD2 (6 bases). CDR1 and CDR2 from the germline V gene are SGDLS and YYNGEE. CDR3 length equals 13 residues. The germline V and J ends were trimmed by 3 bases and 6 bases, with 13 bases remaining between them. This chain's CDR3 is CASSALAFGEQYF. The DNA of the CDR3 is TGTGCCAGCAGCGCACTAGCTTTCGGCGAGCAGTACTTC.

CDR3 sequence (DNA): TGCGCCAGCAGCAGTCGGCAGGGAGGCACCGGGGAGCTGTTTTTT. It specifies CASSSRQGGTGELFF. The genes are TRBV5-1 and TRBJ2-2; tentatively, D is TRBD2 (6 bases). V lost 4 bases and J 4 bases, leaving 14 bases between the germline ends. Germline V gene sequence: CDR1 SGHRS, CDR2 YFSETQ. The CDR3 totals 15 residues. Supplemented by reference TRBV5-1 and TRBJ2-2, the full variable domain reads KAGVTQTPRYLIKTRGQQVTLSCSPISGHRSVSWYQQTPGQGLQFLFEYFSETQRNKGNFPGRFSGRQFSNSRSEMNVSTLELGDSALYLCASSSRQGGTGELFFGEGSRLTVL.

V and J are TRBV20-1 and TRBJ1-5; D perhaps matches TRBD1 (6 bases). Between the trimmed V and J ends, which lost 3 bases and 2 bases, there was a span of 20 bases. Germline V lookup: CDR1 DFQATT, CDR2 SNEGSKA (reference sequence). The CDR3 spans 17 residues. The CDR3 DNA sequence: TGCAGTGCTAGTGCAGGACAGAGGGTCTTGGGCAATCAGCCCCAGCATTTT. It yields the protein CSASAGQRVLGNQPQHF.

This clone was seen a handful of times. This chain connects TRBV19 to TRBJ2-1; possible D gene TRBD2, 6 bases. Trimming removed 3 bases from V and 0 bases from J, with 9 bases in between. Germline V gene data show CDR1 as LNHDA and CDR2 as SQIVND (reference sequence). CDR3 length: 15 residues. DNA of the CDR3: TGTGCCAGTAGTATGCGGGGTGCCTCCTACAATGAGCAGTTCTTC. This sequence encodes CASSMRGASYNEQFF.

The chain employs TRBV7-9 and TRBJ1-3; D unresolved. Germline CDR1 SEHNR, CDR2 FQNEAQ (reference sequence). The CDR3 is 16 amino acids. Trimming took 4 bases from V and 8 from J, leaving 21 bases between them. The CDR3 protein is CASSSGEAGVMDTIYF. The CDR3 DNA reads as TGTGCCAGCAGCTCCGGCGAGGCGGGTGTTATGGACACCATATATTTT.

This chain connects TRBV2 to TRBJ2-2; 15 bases are a match to TRBD2. J gave up 5 bases and V 8 bases, and 15 bases lay outside the gene matches. There are 19 residues in the CDR3. CDR1 and CDR2 (germline): SNHLY, FYNNEI. The CDR3 sequence is CASPLTPGTSGRWTGELFF. The CDR3 DNA reads as TGTGCCAGCCCTCTTACTCCCGGGACTAGCGGGAGGTGGACCGGGGAGCTGTTTTTT. Together with reference TRBV2 and TRBJ2-2, the CDR3 gives the full variable domain: EPEVTQTPSHQVTQMGQEVILRCVPISNHLYFYWYRQILGQKVEFLVSFYNNEISEKSEIFDDQFSVERPDGSNFTLKIRSTKLEDSAMYFCASPLTPGTSGRWTGELFFGEGSRLTVL.

The chain carries TRBV15 and TRBJ2-1; D is unresolved. This CDR3 region has 17 residues. Trimming left V 0 bases short and J 0 bases short, with 12 bases between. Germline-derived CDR1 and CDR2 are LNHNV and YYDKDF (reference sequence). CDR3: CATSRDMRYLSYNEQFF. CDR3 DNA sequence: TGTGCCACCAGCAGAGATATGAGATACCTCTCCTACAATGAGCAGTTCTTC.

The chain uses TRBV29-1 and TRBJ2-7; 9 bases agree with TRBD1. The germline V gene has CDR1 SQVTM and CDR2 ANQGSEA. The J segment lost 7 bases and the V segment lost 6 bases, leaving 7 bases of the junction unmatched. This CDR3 has 12 amino acids. The CDR3 region has the DNA TGCAGCGTCGGACAGGGGCGAGGAGAGCAGTACTTC. Translation: CSVGQGRGEQYF.

This clone was seen just once. The chain employs TRBV5-1 and TRBJ2-5, with 7 positions matching TRBD1. Trimming cost V 1 base and J 1 base; bases outside gene matches: 4. This CDR3 has 15 amino acids. Germline V gene sequence: CDR1 SGHRS, CDR2 YFSETQ. The CDR3 bases are TGCGCCAGCAGCTTGCTAGGGGGCATCCAAGAGACCCAGTACTTC. As protein: CASSLLGGIQETQYF.

The V gene is TRBV11-2, the J gene TRBJ2-1; the match to TRBD2 covers 11 bases. V gave up 1 base and J gave up 5 bases; unmatched junction bases: 4. The CDR3 runs to 16 residues. Per germline, CDR1 SGHAT and CDR2 FQNNGV. Here the CDR3 DNA reads TGTGCCAGCAGCTTAGTCCCACTAGCGGGAGACAATGAGCAGTTCTTC. Translation: CASSLVPLAGDNEQFF.

The gene calls are TRBV25-1 and TRBJ1-1; 8 bases align to TRBD1. CDR3 length: 13 residues. V was clipped by 0 bases and J by 11 bases; unmatched bases: 5. Germline V gene data show CDR1 as MGHDK and CDR2 as SYGVNS. This CDR3 reads CASSEYGTGTAFF. For the CDR3, the DNA is TGTGCCAGCAGTGAATACGGGACAGGTACGGCTTTCTTT.

This clone was counted a single time. V usage is TRBV18 and J usage is TRBJ1-5; D may be TRBD1 (5 bases). V was clipped by 4 bases and J by 5 bases, with 9 bases between them. The germline gives CDR1 KGHSH, CDR2 LQKENI. The CDR3 totals 13 residues. The CDR3 spells CASSQDSYQPQHF. The CDR3 coding sequence is TGTGCCAGCTCACAAGACAGTTATCAGCCCCAGCATTTT.